The sequence of this T cell receptor beta chain was determined in a study of identical twins. One entry per CDR3 protein, called by TCRdb with MiXCR from the 5' RACE reads. The sample includes roughly 240,000 distinct CDR3 sequences, 5.5% to 7% seen only once; the top ten take roughly 3.7%. This clonotype was counted ten times or more. Trimming took off 0 bases at V and 6 bases at J, with 11 bases between the two ends. CDR1 is DFQATT, CDR2 SNEGSKA, per germline (reference sequence). The CDR3 sequence is 13 residues long. The sample was also linked to a second study, of yellow fever vaccine responses in identical twins.

Sequenced: memory (CD45RO+) T cells sorted from blood. This clonotype was obtained from a young woman in good health. The chain carries TRBV20-1 and TRBJ2-5; either TRBD1 or TRBD2 may fit D (5 bases each). The CDR3 loop is CSARDQGVQTQYF. In DNA form, the CDR3 reads TGCAGTGCTAGAGATCAGGGAGTGCAGACCCAGTACTTC.